This is a list of T cell receptor beta chains from one sample in a study of regulatory T cells in long-lasting Graves disease. TCRdb used MiXCR to reprocess the multiplex PCR reads, holding one entry per CDR3 protein. The repertoire holds 350,000 to 500,000 distinct CDR3 sequences, with roughly a fifth as singletons. This specimen consisted of peripheral blood mononuclear cells (PBMCs), obtained when the disease was refractory, from a patient treated with antithyroid drugs. The receptors come from a female donor with Graves disease. The CDR3 runs from the conserved cysteine through the conserved F or W. The order of the fields is clone size, D gene, CDR3 length, J gene, V gene, CDR3 protein, CDR3 DNA. D genes are given only for firm matches. Size is stated for part of the rows, as once, few or many counts, or as a class when the clone is expanded.

>-|TRBD2|13|TRBJ2-1|TRBV28
CASTSGRNNEQFF
TGTGCCAGCACTAGCGGGAGGAACAATGAGCAGTTCTTC
>many|-|13|TRBJ1-6|TRBV20-1
CSALKTLNSPLHF
TGCAGTGCTCTGAAAACCCTTAATTCACCCCTCCACTTT
>many|-|14|TRBJ2-2|TRBV20-1
CSARDQENTGELFF
TGCAGTGCTAGAGATCAAGAAAACACCGGGGAGCTGTTTTTT
>few|-|16|TRBJ1-5|TRBV12-3/TRBV12-4
CASSFSVDRSNQPQHF
TGTGCCAGCAGTTTTTCAGTTGACAGGAGCAATCAGCCCCAGCATTTT
>-|-|16|TRBJ2-6|TRBV18
CASSPVVGSGANVLTF
TGTGCCAGCTCACCAGTCGTCGGGTCTGGGGCCAACGTCCTGACTTTC
>-|TRBD2|14|TRBJ2-7|TRBV27
CASSLSGGDYEQYF
TGTGCCAGCAGTTTATCGGGAGGGGACTACGAGCAGTACTTC
>many|-|12|TRBJ2-7|TRBV27
CASRGNLYEQYF
TGTGCCAGCAGGGGGAACCTCTACGAGCAGTACTTC
>many|TRBD2|15|TRBJ2-7|TRBV2
CASSPAGGRGYEQYF
TGTGCCAGCAGCCCGGCCGGGGGGAGAGGCTACGAGCAGTACTTC
>-|TRBD1|14|TRBJ2-7|TRBV10-3
CAISDWDRGYEQYF
TGTGCCATCAGTGACTGGGACAGGGGATACGAGCAGTACTTC
>many|-|13|TRBJ2-7|TRBV7-9
CASSLGGGFEQYF
TGTGCCAGCAGCTTAGGAGGAGGGTTCGAGCAGTACTTC
>-|-|13|TRBJ2-7|TRBV6-1
CASSVGGFNEQYF
TGTGCCAGCAGTGTGGGCGGTTTCAACGAGCAGTACTTC
>many|-|15|TRBJ1-1|TRBV30
CAWSWQGLEYTEAFF
TGTGCCTGGAGTTGGCAGGGACTCGAATACACTGAAGCTTTCTTT
>many|-|14|TRBJ1-4|TRBV11-2
CASSTRESNEKLFF
TGTGCCAGCAGCACCCGGGAATCTAATGAAAAACTGTTTTTT
>many|TRBD1|14|TRBJ1-2|TRBV3-1
CASSQEGGVYGYTF
TGTGCCAGCAGCCAAGAAGGGGGCGTCTATGGCTACACCTTC
>-|-|14|TRBJ1-2|TRBV4-2
CASSPRQRNYGYTF
TGTGCCAGCAGCCCCCGACAGCGTAACTATGGCTACACCTTC
>few|-|17|TRBJ1-5|TRBV20-1
CSARDDLSPGPNQPQHF
TGCAGTGCTAGAGATGATCTCTCGCCGGGACCTAATCAGCCCCAGCATTTT
>many|TRBD2|16|TRBJ2-2|TRBV11-2
CASSLSGLAGTGELFF
TGTGCCAGCAGCTTAAGCGGACTAGCGGGCACCGGGGAGCTGTTTTTT
>once|TRBD2|15|TRBJ2-1|TRBV20-1
CSATRPSGSGIEQFF
TGCAGTGCTACTAGACCTAGCGGGAGTGGCATTGAGCAGTTCTTC
>-|-|15|TRBJ1-6|TRBV6-2/TRBV6-3
CASSSLGTENSPLHF
TGTGCCAGCAGTTCCCTGGGGACCGAAAATTCACCCCTCCACTTT
>once|-|14|TRBJ1-1|TRBV7-9
CASSFFQGSVEAFF
TGTGCCAGCAGCTTTTTTCAGGGAAGTGTTGAAGCTTTCTTT
>-|TRBD2|18|TRBJ2-1|TRBV5-1
CASSAAGSGRATYNEQFF
TGCGCCAGCAGTGCCGCGGGGAGCGGGAGGGCCACTTACAATGAGCAGTTCTTC
>many|TRBD1|14|TRBJ1-2|TRBV28
CASSLDRGHYGYTF
TGTGCCAGCAGTTTAGACAGGGGGCACTATGGCTACACCTTC
>few|-|16|TRBJ1-2|TRBV12-3/TRBV12-4
CASSFGGTGFNYGYTF
TGTGCCAGCAGTTTTGGAGGGACGGGGTTTAACTATGGCTACACCTTC
>many|TRBD1|13|TRBJ1-2|TRBV28
CASSIEGARGYTF
TGTGCCAGCAGCATAGAGGGGGCGCGTGGCTACACCTTC
>-|TRBD1|14|TRBJ1-4|TRBV5-1
CASSSPGTGEKLFF
TGCGCCAGCAGCTCTCCCGGGACAGGTGAAAAACTGTTTTTT
>many|-|15|TRBJ1-1|TRBV10-3
CAISQVQGARTEAFF
TGTGCCATCAGCCAAGTGCAAGGGGCGCGGACTGAAGCTTTCTTT
>many|-|15|TRBJ2-7|TRBV7-8
CASSLSVPGVYEQYF
TGTGCCAGCAGCTTATCGGTGCCAGGGGTCTACGAGCAGTACTTC
>-|-|12|TRBJ2-1|TRBV12-3/TRBV12-4
CASSLFAREQFF
TGTGCCAGCAGTTTATTCGCCAGGGAGCAGTTCTTC
>many|-|12|TRBJ2-2|TRBV3-1
CASQGDLGELFF
TGTGCAAGTCAGGGTGATTTGGGGGAGCTGTTTTTT
>many|-|15|TRBJ1-1|TRBV3-1
CASRRDGEMNTEAFF
TGTGCCAGCAGACGGGACGGAGAGATGAACACTGAAGCTTTCTTT
>many|-|16|TRBJ2-1|TRBV11-2
CASSSKGAGNHNEQFF
TGTGCCAGCAGCTCTAAGGGGGCGGGAAATCACAATGAGCAGTTCTTC
>few|-|10|TRBJ1-2|TRBV28
CASSNRGYTF
TGTGCCAGCAGCAATAGGGGCTACACCTTC
>many|-|18|TRBJ1-2|TRBV19
CASSIDPLIGRENYGYTF
TGTGCCAGTAGTATAGATCCTCTCATTGGACGGGAGAACTATGGCTACACCTTC
>many|-|13|TRBJ1-2|TRBV30
CAWSHQGGYGYTF
TGTGCCTGGAGCCATCAGGGCGGTTATGGCTACACCTTC
>many|TRBD1|14|TRBJ1-5|TRBV2
CASRTGNSNQPQHF
TGTGCCAGCCGGACAGGGAATAGCAATCAGCCCCAGCATTTT
>many|-|14|TRBJ1-1|TRBV6-5
CASSYSAENTEAFF
TGTGCCAGCAGTTACTCGGCAGAGAACACTGAAGCTTTCTTT
>many|TRBD2|14|TRBJ2-7|TRBV11-2
CASSETSGIYEQYF
TGTGCCAGCAGCGAGACTAGCGGGATATACGAGCAGTACTTC
>-|-|14|TRBJ1-1|TRBV27
CASSSETGATEASF
TGTGCCAGCAGCTCCGAGACAGGCGCCACTGAAGCTTCCTTT
>many|-|14|TRBJ1-1|TRBV12-3/TRBV12-4
CASTPRSGLTEAFF
TGTGCCAGCACTCCAAGGTCGGGCCTCACTGAAGCTTTCTTT
>few|TRBD2|14|TRBJ2-3|TRBV10-3
CATSKAGVPDTQYF
TGTGCCACGAGTAAGGCGGGAGTACCAGATACGCAGTATTTT
>many|-|13|TRBJ2-2|TRBV12-3/TRBV12-4
CASSLRNTGELFF
TGTGCCAGCAGTTTGCGGAACACCGGGGAGCTGTTTTTT
>few|-|10|TRBJ2-3|TRBV29-1
CSVVATTAYF
TGCAGCGTTGTCGCCACAACCGCCTATTTT
>-|TRBD1|15|TRBJ2-6|TRBV6-2/TRBV6-3
CASRGQGAGANVLTF
TGTGCCAGCCGGGGACAGGGTGCTGGGGCCAACGTCCTGACTTTC
>-|-|15|TRBJ2-2|TRBV6-1
CASSEDPSGTGELFF
TGTGCCAGCAGCGAAGATCCTAGTGGCACCGGGGAGCTGTTTTTT
>many|-|13|TRBJ2-7|TRBV28
CASSPTAPYEQYF
TGTGCCAGCAGTCCTACAGCCCCCTACGAGCAGTACTTC
>-|-|13|TRBJ2-2|TRBV5-8
CASSFQGFGELFF
TGTGCCAGCAGCTTCCAGGGTTTCGGGGAGCTGTTTTTT
>-|-|13|TRBJ2-7|TRBV12-3/TRBV12-4
CASSRASQMEQYF
TGTGCCAGCAGCCGAGCGTCCCAAATGGAGCAGTACTTC
>-|-|15|TRBJ2-4|TRBV27
CASSSSSLAKNIQYF
TGTGCCAGCAGTTCTTCATCCCTGGCCAAAAACATTCAGTACTTC
>-|-|13|TRBJ2-1|TRBV28
CASSLGGYNEQFF
TGTGCCAGCAGTTTGGGCGGTTACAATGAGCAGTTCTTC
>many|-|15|TRBJ2-5|TRBV6-5
CASSSNQGWTETQYF
TGTGCCAGCAGTTCCAATCAGGGTTGGACAGAGACCCAGTACTTC
>many|-|14|TRBJ1-5|TRBV12-3/TRBV12-4
CASSFWGSNQPQHF
TGTGCCAGCAGTTTTTGGGGTAGCAATCAGCCCCAGCATTTT
>few|TRBD2|15|TRBJ2-3|TRBV20-1
CSARDRGLAGDTQYF
TGCAGTGCTAGAGATCGCGGTCTAGCGGGGGATACGCAGTATTTT
>few|-|13|TRBJ1-5|TRBV5-1
CASNKRSNQPQHF
TGCGCCAGCAATAAGAGGAGCAATCAGCCCCAGCATTTT
>many|TRBD1|15|TRBJ1-4|TRBV28
CASSLGSGGYEKLFF
TGTGCCAGCAGTTTAGGTTCAGGGGGATACGAAAAACTGTTTTTT
>many|-|19|TRBJ2-6|TRBV27
CASSLFPAVARHGANVLTF
TGTGCCAGCAGTTTATTCCCAGCGGTAGCCCGTCACGGGGCCAACGTCCTGACTTTC